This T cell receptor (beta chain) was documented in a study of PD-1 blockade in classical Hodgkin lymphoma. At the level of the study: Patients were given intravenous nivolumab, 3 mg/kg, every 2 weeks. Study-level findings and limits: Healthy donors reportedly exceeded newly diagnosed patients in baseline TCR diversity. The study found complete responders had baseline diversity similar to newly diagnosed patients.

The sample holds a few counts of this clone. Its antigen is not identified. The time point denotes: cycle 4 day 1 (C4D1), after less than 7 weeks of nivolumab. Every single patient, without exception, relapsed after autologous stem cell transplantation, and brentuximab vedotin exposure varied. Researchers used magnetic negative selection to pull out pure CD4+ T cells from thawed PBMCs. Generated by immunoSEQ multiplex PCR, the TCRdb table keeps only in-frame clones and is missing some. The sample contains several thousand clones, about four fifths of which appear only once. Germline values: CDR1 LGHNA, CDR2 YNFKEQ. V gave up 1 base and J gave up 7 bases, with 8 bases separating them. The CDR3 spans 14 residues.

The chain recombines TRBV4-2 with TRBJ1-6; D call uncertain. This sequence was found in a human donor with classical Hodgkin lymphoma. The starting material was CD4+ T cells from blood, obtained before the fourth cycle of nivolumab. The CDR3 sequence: CASSQVGANSPLHF. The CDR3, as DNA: TGTGCCAGCAGCCAAGTAGGTGCCAATTCACCCCTCCACTTT.